This T cell receptor beta chain was observed in a study of cytotoxic CD8 clonotypes in ibrutinib-treated CLL (dated by TCRdb to the early 2020s). As for the study more broadly: The cohort was composed of 10 to 11 relapsed/refractory and fewer than 16 treatment-naive patients; IGHV unmutated status was identified in roughly 17 patients. Partial responses were observed in roughly 25 patients and complete responses in 2; after a median follow-up of roughly 62 months, remission was maintained in roughly 15 patients and progression was observed in roughly 12. Samples at response were collected after a median of about 13 months of treatment, with a range of about 6 to 40 months. On average, each sample had approximately 250,000 productive templates and tens of thousands of productive rearrangements. Longitudinal samples were obtainable from 26 of the 86 participants in the trial. Cryopreserved peripheral blood mononuclear cells were obtained prior to treatment, at the time of response, and at either disease progression or sustained remission. Every sample from remission and from progressive disease was obtained while the patients were still on ibrutinib.

The paper as a whole reports these results and caveats: Lymph node repertoires were not examined, and the timing of sampling was not matched between patients in sustained remission and those whose disease progressed. Clonality rose at ibrutinib response, remained stable during sustained remission, and dropped back toward baseline at progression. Public clonotypes were rare and either shrank or stayed stable during treatment, and the rise in clonality at ibrutinib response reflected expansion of private clonotypes. Baseline clonality exceeded that of age-matched healthy donors and correlated strongly with circulating CD8+ T-cell counts.

A MiSeq instrument was used for deep resolution sequencing, which targeted depths ranging from 1 in 1 million up to 1 in 200,000 T cells, with coverage averaging 10x for each clonotype. The immunoSEQ hsTCRB Kit was used to generate the TCR beta libraries. From the authors' description of their analysis: ImmunoSEQ Data Assistant and ImmunoSEQ Analyzer were used for data analysis, and V, D and J genes were assigned according to IMGT definitions. Clonality was computed as one minus normalized Shannon entropy of productive rearrangement frequencies, ranging from 0 to 1. Only overrepresented clonotypes making up at least 0.05% of the repertoire of each patient were included in the public clonotype analysis. About twelve repertoires from age-matched healthy donors, obtained from immuneACCESS, served as clonality controls. TCRdb carries this immuneACCESS record with in-frame sequences only. Its versions omit some clonotypes, under half of them owing to an unresolved V gene in the studies checked, with the rest unexplained. Clone size and V and J calls were adopted from that table, with D and trimming inferred from the DNA. This sample is represented by 200,000 to 250,000 clones; 75% to 80% of them were singletons. The leading ten clones occupy more than 9.5% of the sample.

Remarks on this clone: What this receptor recognizes is not known. Base qualities are not provided; no much larger clone lies one nucleotide away.

The label giving this sample's time point can be read as: eleven to twelve months on ibrutinib. For TCR beta library preparation, roughly 2 micrograms of genomic DNA were extracted from the cryopreserved PBMCs. High-throughput TCR beta sequencing was performed on longitudinal blood samples from CLL patients receiving ibrutinib monotherapy. The patients took part in an open-label, single-center phase 2 trial of ibrutinib monotherapy. The source of this sequence is a human donor with chronic lymphocytic leukemia. Specimen: PBMCs, collected after 12 months of ibrutinib treatment.

The DNA sequence is given as TGTGCCAGTAGTACGACTAGCGGCTACAATGAGCAGTTCTTC. It translates to CASSTTSGYNEQFF. The chain couples TRBV19 to TRBJ2-1; 9 nucleotides in the junction match TRBD2. After removal of 4 bases from V and 3 bases from J, the junction retains 1 base not matched to a gene. The CDR1 and CDR2 encoded by the germline V gene (reference sequence) are LNHDA and SQIVND. Reading from cysteine to phenylalanine, the CDR3 counts 14 amino acids. Solely the CDR3 DNA is kept, with 42 bases framed from the first base.